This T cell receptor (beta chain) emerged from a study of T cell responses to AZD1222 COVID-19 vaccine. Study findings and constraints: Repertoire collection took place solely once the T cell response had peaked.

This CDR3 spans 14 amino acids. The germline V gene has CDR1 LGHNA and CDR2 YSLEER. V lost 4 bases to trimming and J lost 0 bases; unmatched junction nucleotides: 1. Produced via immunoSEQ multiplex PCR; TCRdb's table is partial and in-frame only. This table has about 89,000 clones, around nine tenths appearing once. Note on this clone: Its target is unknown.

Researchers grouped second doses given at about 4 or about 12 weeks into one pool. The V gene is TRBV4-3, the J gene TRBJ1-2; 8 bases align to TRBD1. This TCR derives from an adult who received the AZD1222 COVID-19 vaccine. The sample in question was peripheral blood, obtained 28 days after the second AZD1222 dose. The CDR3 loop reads CASSPQGANYGYTF. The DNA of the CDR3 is TGCGCCAGCAGCCCACAGGGGGCTAACTATGGCTACACCTTC.